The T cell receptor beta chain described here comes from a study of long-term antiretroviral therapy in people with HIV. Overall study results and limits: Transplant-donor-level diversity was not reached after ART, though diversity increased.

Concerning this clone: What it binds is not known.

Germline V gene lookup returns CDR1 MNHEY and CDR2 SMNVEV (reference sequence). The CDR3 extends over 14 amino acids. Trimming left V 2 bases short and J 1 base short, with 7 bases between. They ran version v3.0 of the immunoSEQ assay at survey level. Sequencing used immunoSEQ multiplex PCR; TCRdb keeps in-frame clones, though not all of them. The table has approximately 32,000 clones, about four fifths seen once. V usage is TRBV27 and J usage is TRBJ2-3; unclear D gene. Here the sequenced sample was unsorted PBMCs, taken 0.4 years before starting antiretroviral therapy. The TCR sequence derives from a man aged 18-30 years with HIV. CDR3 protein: CASSLGSGTDTQYF. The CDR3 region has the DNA TGTGCCAGCAGTTTAGGATCGGGCACAGATACGCAGTATTTT.